This T cell receptor beta chain derives from a study of shared clonotypes between healthy human individuals. About the study: Three plates were used per donor for CD4 naive, three for CD4 memory, two for CD8 naive and one for CD8 memory.

TCRdb's copy holds only in-frame clones and misses some; the assay was immunoSEQ multiplex PCR. Of under 150,000 clones in the sample, around two thirds were seen once. The V end was cut by 8 bases, the J end by 7 bases, with 17 bases between. Per the germline V gene, CDR1 is LNHNV and CDR2 is YYDKDF (reference sequence). The CDR3 is 13 residues long. Study outcomes and limitations: An expected dependence of interdonor clonotype sharing on sequencing depth was noted.

Regarding this clone: Its antigen is unknown.

This chain connects TRBV15 to TRBJ1-2; D remains unclear. The TCR was taken from a woman aged 30 to 39 in good health. Input material: memory CD8+ T cells sorted from blood. Documented subset: CD45RO+ cells pooled with CCR7-negative TemRA cells. CDR3 in DNA: TGTGCCACCTCCCCCAGTGCGGGCTTTGGCTACACCTTC. Translated, it gives CATSPSAGFGYTF.